Shown below are 30 T cell receptor beta chains from a single sample sequenced in a study of molecular identifiers for immune sequencing clone quantification. TCRdb passed the PCR reads through MiXCR, listing each CDR3 protein once. The table lists over 85,000 distinct CDR3 sequences, around 37% of them singletons. Specimen: naive CD8+ T cells from blood, with Jurkat cell RNA spiked in. Indicated subset: FACS-sorted CD8+CD4-CCR7+CD45RA+ naive T cells. The source of these receptors is a human donor in good health. Some libraries in this study had Jurkat cell RNA spiked in.

In this sample, this clonotype turned up a few times. The V gene is TRBV29-1, the J gene TRBJ2-7, with a possible D match to TRBD1 (6 bases). Germline V gene data show CDR1 as SQVTM and CDR2 as ANQGSEA. V lost 7 bases and J 5 bases, leaving 18 bases between the germline ends. This CDR3 region has 13 residues. The CDR3 reads CSAQGTRAHEQYF. The CDR3 DNA follows: TGCAGCGCCCAGGGGACGAGGGCCCACGAGCAGTACTTC.

V and J are TRBV4-3 and TRBJ2-3; 7 bases map to TRBD1. V was pared by 4 bases and J by 3 bases, with 4 bases of the junction left unmatched. The germline gives CDR1 LGHNA, CDR2 YSLEER. This CDR3 has 14 residues. The CDR3 region is CASSPGTDTDTQYF. The CDR3 DNA follows: TGCGCCAGCAGCCCTGGGACAGATACAGATACGCAGTATTTT.

In the case of this clonotype: Sequence at one end of the junction differs from germline and may be a read error. The rearrangement joins TRBV2 to TRBJ2-2, with D perhaps assigned TRBD1 or TRBD2 (5 bases each). The CDR3 has 14 amino acids. CDR1 and CDR2 from the germline V gene are SNHLY and FYNNEI. The CDR3 reads CASSEVYRTGELLF. The CDR3 region has the DNA TGTGCCAGCAGTGAAGTCTACAGGACCGGGGAGCTGTTGTTT.

This clonotype was counted ten times or more. The J gene is TRBJ2-5, the V gene TRBV6-5; D gene unclear. This CDR3 is 13 amino acids long. Trimming took off 5 bases at V and 5 bases at J, with 12 bases between the two ends. The germline CDR1 and CDR2 sequences are MNHEY and SVGAGI. The DNA of the CDR3 is TGTGCCAGCAGTGAAGCCGGAGAGGAGACCCAGTACTTC. It translates to CASSEAGEETQYF.

A remark on this clonotype: Because it lacks the conserved phenylalanine or tryptophan at the end, this CDR3 is likely a read error. This chain connects TRBV7-2 to TRBJ2-5, with D unclear. CDR1 is SGHTA and CDR2 is FQGNSA in the germline V gene. The CDR3 has 14 amino acids. CDR3 nucleotide sequence: TGTGCCTGCAGCCGCCCGGACCGGCAAGAGACCCAGTACATC. This codes for CACSRPDRQETQYI.

The table lists this clonotype with a few counts. The V and J genes are TRBV6-2 or TRBV6-3 and TRBJ2-3; 7 bases are shared with TRBD2. This CDR3 comprises 16 residues. Losses at the gene ends were 7 bases for V and 0 bases for J; bases not matched to a gene: 10. The germline V gene encodes CDR1 MNHEY and CDR2 SVGEGT. The CDR3 region is CASTALALTSTDTQYF. The CDR3, as DNA: TGTGCCAGCACCGCACTAGCGTTGACTAGCACAGATACGCAGTATTTT.

This clonotype has at least ten counts. This chain connects TRBV12-3 or TRBV12-4 to TRBJ1-4, with D maybe TRBD1 (5 bases). This CDR3 contains 14 residues. V was trimmed by 1 base and J by 6 bases, leaving 9 bases between them. CDR3 bases: TGTGCCAGCAGTTTAGGTCAGGGATATGAAAAACTGTTTTTT. It is translated as CASSLGQGYEKLFF.

This clonotype was seen a few times. The chain recombines TRBV7-2 with TRBJ2-7, with 13 bases fitting TRBD2. Germline assignment: CDR1 SGHTA and CDR2 FQGNSA. V gave up 5 bases and J gave up 3 bases; unmatched junction bases: 4. CDR3 length: 15 residues. The CDR3 sequence is CASSPGLAGSYEQYF. The DNA of the CDR3 is TGTGCCAGCAGCCCGGGACTAGCGGGAAGCTACGAGCAGTACTTC.

V gene TRBV5-4 combines with J gene TRBJ1-1; D gene ambiguous. Germline V lookup: CDR1 SGHNT, CDR2 YYREEE (reference sequence). The V end was cut by 4 bases, the J end by 2 bases, with 15 bases between. The CDR3 loop spans 15 amino acids. CDR3 nucleotides: TGTGCCAGCAGCCACCCCCTCTTAGTTAACACTGAAGCTTTCTTT. Translated, it gives CASSHPLLVNTEAFF.

In its sample, this clonotype was seen a few times. It may be a read error: a sequence one base away is much more abundant. V usage is TRBV7-6 and J usage is TRBJ2-3; D gene ambiguous. The CDR3 is 16 amino acids. The germline V gene has CDR1 SGHVS and CDR2 FNYEAQ. V lost 0 bases, J lost 6 bases, and 16 bases lay in between. CDR3 region: CASSLAQAGAGDTQYF. DNA of the CDR3: TGTGCCAGCAGCTTAGCCCAGGCCGGTGCTGGGGATACGCAGTATTTT.

The chain links TRBV11-2 to TRBJ2-1, with D uncertain. Germline CDR1 is SGHAT and CDR2 is FQNNGV. The V end was cut by 0 bases, the J end by 6 bases, with 6 bases between. The CDR3 is made up of 13 amino acids. The chain's CDR3 is CASSLESLNEQFF. The CDR3 DNA reads as TGTGCCAGCAGCTTAGAGAGCCTCAATGAGCAGTTCTTC.

This clonotype was picked up a small number of times. The chain links TRBV29-1 to TRBJ2-6; a weak D match, TRBD1 (6 bases). The germline CDR1 and CDR2 sequences are SQVTM and ANQGSEA. The CDR3 extends over 14 amino acids. The V end was cut by 6 bases, the J end by 0 bases, with 9 bases between. The CDR3 DNA reads TGCAGCGTCAACAGGGCCTCTGGGGCCAACGTCCTGACTTTC. It is translated as CSVNRASGANVLTF.

Written as DNA, the CDR3 is TGTGCCAGCAGTGTTTTAGGGACTTCAGAAGCTTTCTTT. Protein: CASSVLGTSEAFF. The V and J genes are TRBV6-1 and TRBJ1-1; D is perhaps TRBD1 (5 bases). CDR1 MNHNS and CDR2 SASEGT come from the germline V gene. The length of the CDR3 is 13 residues. V lost 4 bases to trimming and J lost 8 bases, with 14 bases between them.

The rearrangement joins TRBV6-5 to TRBJ2-1; no definite D call. V lost 5 bases to trimming and J lost 7 bases, with 6 bases between them. Per the germline V gene, CDR1 is MNHEY and CDR2 is SVGAGI. The CDR3 spans 11 residues. As DNA, the CDR3 is TGTGCCAGCAGTGACCGAAATGAGCAGTTCTTC. It codes for CASSDRNEQFF.

This clonotype was recorded a few times. This chain links TRBV7-9 with TRBJ2-2; 9 bases are shared with TRBD1. Per germline, CDR1 SEHNR and CDR2 FQNEAQ (reference sequence). This CDR3 contains 16 residues. V trimming: 4 bases; J trimming: 6 bases; junction bases outside the gene matches: 9. CDR3 loop: CASSSGQGFTPGELFF. CDR3 bases: TGTGCCAGCAGCTCAGGACAGGGGTTTACTCCCGGGGAGCTGTTTTTT.

A single count supports this clonotype. This sequence may be a read error, since a much larger clone differs from it by one base. The chain links TRBV28 to TRBJ2-3; D might be TRBD2 (6 bases). This CDR3 comprises 13 residues. Between the trimmed V and J ends, which lost 5 bases and 2 bases, there was a span of 8 bases. The germline V gene has CDR1 MDHEN and CDR2 SYDVKM. DNA for the CDR3: TGTGCCAGCAGTATGGGACTCACAGATACGCAGTATTTT. Residues: CASSMGLTDTQYF.

This clonotype occurred many times. The rearrangement uses TRBV5-1 and TRBJ2-7; possible D gene TRBD1, 5 bases. CDR3 length: 14 residues. Per the germline V gene, CDR1 is SGHRS and CDR2 is YFSETQ. Trimming pared 4 bases from V and 6 bases from J, leaving 17 bases between. CDR3 in amino acids: CASSPWTNPTEQYF. CDR3 DNA sequence: TGCGCCAGCAGCCCGTGGACAAACCCGACCGAGCAGTACTTC.

Comments on this clonotype: This could be a read error, since a much larger clone is one nucleotide away. Written as DNA, the CDR3 is TGCGCCAGCAGCTCGGGAACGGGCAGGGGGCAGGACACTGAAGCTCTCTTT. This codes for CASSSGTGRGQDTEALF. The chain uses TRBV5-1 and TRBJ1-1; 8 bases match TRBD1. Germline loops: CDR1 SGHRS, CDR2 YFSETQ. This CDR3 region has 17 residues.

V is TRBV20-1 and J is TRBJ2-7; 8 bases are shared with TRBD2. This CDR3 contains 13 residues. Germline V gene lookup returns CDR1 DFQATT and CDR2 SNEGSKA (reference sequence). Trimming removed 2 bases from V and 4 bases from J; junction bases left unmatched: 4. The CDR3 coding sequence is TGCAGTGCTAGAACGGGAGGGTCATACGAGCAGTACTTC. Protein: CSARTGGSYEQYF.

This clonotype was counted between two and nine times. The gene calls are TRBV4-3 and TRBJ2-3, with 7 bases aligning to TRBD2. CDR1 is LGHNA and CDR2 is YSLEER in the germline V gene. V dropped 1 base and J dropped 2; count of bases not matched to a gene: 6. The CDR3 length is 16 residues. CDR3 loop: CASSQGVGGSTDTQYF. The DNA of the CDR3 is TGCGCCAGCAGCCAAGGCGTCGGGGGGTCCACAGATACGCAGTATTTT.

Ten or more counts support this clonotype. The chain uses TRBV9 and TRBJ2-7; TRBD1 aligns across 7 bases. The germline V gene encodes CDR1 SGDLS and CDR2 YYNGEE. J was trimmed by 9 bases and V by 4 bases; bases with no gene match: 10. This CDR3 is built from 13 residues. CDR3 amino acids: CASSPRTGLGQYF. The CDR3 DNA reads as TGTGCCAGCAGCCCCCGGACAGGCCTTGGGCAGTACTTC.

This chain uses TRBV11-2 with TRBJ2-1; 9 bases match TRBD2. The CDR3 contains 15 residues. The V gene end was trimmed by 5 bases and the J gene end by 4 bases; junction bases not matched to a gene: 6. Germline CDR1 and CDR2: SGHAT and FQNNGV. The CDR3 DNA follows: TGTGCCAGCAGCCTCGGGACTAGCCCTTACAATGAGCAGTTCTTC. Translated: CASSLGTSPYNEQFF.

A single count supports this clonotype. No conserved phenylalanine or tryptophan is present at the end of the CDR3, so a read error is the likely explanation. The chain combines TRBV15 with TRBJ2-1, with 9 bases that match TRBD1. In germline, CDR1 is LNHNV, CDR2 YYDKDF (reference sequence). The CDR3 covers 14 residues. Trimming at V came to 7 bases and at J to 5 bases, leaving 6 bases not matched to a gene. The CDR3 protein is CATTGQGTNNEQFI. The CDR3 DNA follows: TGTGCCACCACAGGACAGGGGACCAACAATGAGCAGTTCATC.

This chain connects TRBV9 to TRBJ2-3; 10 nucleotides match TRBD2. This CDR3 has 16 amino acids. The V gene end was trimmed by 3 bases and the J gene end by 3 bases; junction bases not matched to a gene: 7. The germline V gene encodes CDR1 SGDLS and CDR2 YYNGEE. The CDR3 is CASSAPLAGGTDTQYF. The CDR3, as DNA: TGTGCCAGCAGCGCACCCTTAGCGGGAGGTACAGATACGCAGTATTTT.

This clonotype was picked up many times. The rearrangement uses TRBV28 and TRBJ2-2; D is unclear. This CDR3 is built from 14 residues. Per the germline V gene, CDR1 is MDHEN and CDR2 is SYDVKM. V dropped 9 bases and J dropped 6 bases, with 17 bases sitting between them. CDR3 sequence: CASADGRAAGELFF. In DNA, the CDR3 is TGTGCCAGTGCTGACGGAAGGGCTGCCGGGGAGCTGTTTTTT.

On this clonotype itself: The CDR3 does not close with the conserved phenylalanine or tryptophan, likely indicating a read error. This rearrangement joins TRBV11-3 to TRBJ2-3, with D unresolved. Germline lookup yields CDR1 SGHNT and CDR2 YENEEA. CDR3 length: 12 amino acids. Trimming removed 1 base at V and 5 bases at J, with 4 bases between. CDR3 coding DNA: TGTGCCAGCAGCTTAGGGGGAGATACGCAGTATCTT. Amino acid sequence: CASSLGGDTQYL.

With regard to this clonotype: Here the CDR3 omits its conserved ending phenylalanine or tryptophan, so a read error is the likely source. The V call is TRBV7-9, the J call TRBJ2-3, with 14 bases lining up with TRBD2. From germline, CDR1 is SEHNR and CDR2 FQNEAQ (reference sequence). This CDR3 has 16 residues. Trimming at V came to 5 bases and at J to 8 bases, leaving 9 bases not matched to a gene. DNA of the CDR3: TGTGCCAGCAGCCCGGGACTAGCGGGAGACGGAGTTACGCAGTATATT. It encodes CASSPGLAGDGVTQYI.

This chain links TRBV10-3 with TRBJ2-5; 8 bases align to TRBD1. Losses at the gene ends were 2 bases for V and 5 bases for J; bases not matched to a gene: 7. CDR1 ENHRY and CDR2 SYGVKD come from the germline V gene. This CDR3 comprises 15 residues. The chain's CDR3 is CAISEPGQAGETQYF. The CDR3 DNA reads as TGTGCCATCAGTGAGCCGGGACAGGCCGGCGAGACCCAGTACTTC.

This clonotype was seen a few times. J is TRBJ2-2 and V is TRBV28; D uncertain. This CDR3 contains 15 residues. Germline V CDR1 and CDR2: MDHEN, SYDVKM. Trimming removed 11 bases at V and 4 bases at J, with 20 bases between. The CDR3: CAGGFRAAGTGELFF. Written as DNA, the CDR3 is TGTGCCGGCGGTTTTCGGGCGGCTGGCACCGGGGAGCTGTTTTTT.

V and J are TRBV3-1 and TRBJ2-1; D gene uncertain. The CDR3 extends over 16 amino acids. V lost 1 base, J lost 5 bases, and 15 bases lay in between. Germline-derived CDR1 and CDR2 are LGHDT and YNNKEL (reference sequence). The CDR3 nucleotides read TGTGCCAGCAGCCAAGGTTGGAGCAGCCCCAACAATGAGCAGTTCTTC. As protein: CASSQGWSSPNNEQFF.